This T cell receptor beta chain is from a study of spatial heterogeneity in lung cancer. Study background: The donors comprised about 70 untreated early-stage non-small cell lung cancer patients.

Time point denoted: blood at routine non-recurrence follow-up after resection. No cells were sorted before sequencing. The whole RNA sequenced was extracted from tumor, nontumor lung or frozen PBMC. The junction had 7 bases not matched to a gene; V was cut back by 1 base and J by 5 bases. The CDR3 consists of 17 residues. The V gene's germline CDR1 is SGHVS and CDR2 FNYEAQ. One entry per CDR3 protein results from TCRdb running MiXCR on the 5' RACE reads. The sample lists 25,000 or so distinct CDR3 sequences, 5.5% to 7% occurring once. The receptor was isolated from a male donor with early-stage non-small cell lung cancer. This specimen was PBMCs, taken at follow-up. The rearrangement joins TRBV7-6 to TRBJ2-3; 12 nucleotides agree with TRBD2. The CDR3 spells CASSLGSSGGALDTQYF. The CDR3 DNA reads TGTGCCAGCAGCTTAGGGTCTAGCGGGGGGGCCTTAGATACGCAGTATTTT. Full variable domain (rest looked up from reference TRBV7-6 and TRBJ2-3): GAGVSQSPRYKVTKRGQDVALRCDPISGHVSLYWYRQALGQGPEFLTYFNYEAQQDKSGLPNDRFSAERPEGSISTLTIQRTEQRDSAMYRCASSLGSSGGALDTQYFGPGTRLTVL.